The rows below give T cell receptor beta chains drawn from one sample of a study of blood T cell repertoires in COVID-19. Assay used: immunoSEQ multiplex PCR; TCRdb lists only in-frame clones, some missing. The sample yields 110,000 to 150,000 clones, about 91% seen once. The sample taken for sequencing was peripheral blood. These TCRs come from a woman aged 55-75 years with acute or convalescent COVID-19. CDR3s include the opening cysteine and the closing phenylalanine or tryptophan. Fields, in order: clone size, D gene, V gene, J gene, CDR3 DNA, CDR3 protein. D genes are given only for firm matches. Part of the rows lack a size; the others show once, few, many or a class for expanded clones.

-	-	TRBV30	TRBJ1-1	TGTGCCTGGAGTGTTTCGGGGGGAGCGGCTTTCTTT	CAWSVSGGAAFF
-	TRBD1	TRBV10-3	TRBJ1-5	TGTGCCATCAGCACAGGGGGGAGGCAGCCCCAGCATTTT	CAISTGGRQPQHF
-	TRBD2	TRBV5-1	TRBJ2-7	TGCGCCAGCAGCTTGGGATCCCCGGGGGGTTACGAGCAGTACTTC	CASSLGSPGGYEQYF
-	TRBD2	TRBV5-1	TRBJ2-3	TGCGCCAGCAGCTTGAACGGGGGGTTCACAGATACGCAGTATTTT	CASSLNGGFTDTQYF
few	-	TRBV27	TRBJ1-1	TGTGCCAGCAGGGATGCCCTGAGGACTGAAGCTTTCTTT	CASRDALRTEAFF
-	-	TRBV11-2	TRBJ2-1	TGTGCCAGCAGCTTAGACAGGGCAAATGAGCAGTTCTTC	CASSLDRANEQFF
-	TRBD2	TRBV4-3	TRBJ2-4	TGCGCCAGCAGCCAACCTCGTGGCGGGGGGGCCCCGAACATTCAGTACTTC	CASSQPRGGGAPNIQYF
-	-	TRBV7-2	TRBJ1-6	TGTGCCAGCAGCATGTACGGAGTCCTCCACTTT	CASSMYGVLHF
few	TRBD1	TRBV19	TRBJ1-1	TGTGCCAGTAGAGGGACAGGGGAGGGGAACACTGAAGCTTTCTTT	CASRGTGEGNTEAFF
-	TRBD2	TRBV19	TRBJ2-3	TGTGCCAGTAGGGGGGGGGCAGATACGCAGTATTTT	CASRGGADTQYF
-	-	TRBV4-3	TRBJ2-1	TGCGCCAGCAGCCAAGAGCGACAAGGATACAATGAGCAGTTCTTC	CASSQERQGYNEQFF
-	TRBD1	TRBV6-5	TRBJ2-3	TGTGCCAGCCGACAGGGATTAAGCACAGATACGCAGTATTTT	CASRQGLSTDTQYF
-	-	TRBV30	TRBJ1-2	TGTGCCTGGAGTGTACTCGGACAGATACCCTATGGCTACACCTTC	CAWSVLGQIPYGYTF
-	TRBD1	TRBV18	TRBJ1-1	TGTGCCAGCTCACCGATACAGGGGGAACGTGAAGCTTTCTTT	CASSPIQGEREAFF
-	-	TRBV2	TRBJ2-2	TGTGCCAGCAGTGAAAGAGGGCGCGGCACCGGGGAGCTGTTTTTT	CASSERGRGTGELFF
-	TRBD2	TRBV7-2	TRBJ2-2	TGTGCCAGCAGCTTAATCAGCGGGGGGGCCGGGGAGCTGTTTTTT	CASSLISGGAGELFF
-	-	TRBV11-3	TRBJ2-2	TGTGCCAGCAGCTTAGATCAGGGCGGGACAGCCAACACCGGGGAGCTGTTTTTT	CASSLDQGGTANTGELFF
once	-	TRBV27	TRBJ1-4	TGTGCCAGCAGACGTCCGGGAATTTATGAAAAACTGTTTTTT	CASRRPGIYEKLFF
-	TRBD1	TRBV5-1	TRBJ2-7	TGCGCCAGCAGCTTGGTGGACAGGCCTACGGAGCAGTACTTC	CASSLVDRPTEQYF
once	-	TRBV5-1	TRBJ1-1	TGCGCCAGCAGCTTGGGATGGACAACTGAAGCTTTCTTT	CASSLGWTTEAFF
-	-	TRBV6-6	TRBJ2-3	TGTGCCAGCAGTCGACAGGGCACAGATACGCAGTATTTT	CASSRQGTDTQYF
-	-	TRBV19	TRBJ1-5	TGTGCCAGTAGTGTTGGGGAGGTACGGAATCAGCCCCAGCATTTT	CASSVGEVRNQPQHF
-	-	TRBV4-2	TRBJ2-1	TGTGCCAGCAGCCAAGATCCAGTCAATGAGCAGTTCTTC	CASSQDPVNEQFF
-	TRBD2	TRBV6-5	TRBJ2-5	TGTGCCAGCAGCTTGGGGGGGTCATTCCAAGAGACCCAGTACTTC	CASSLGGSFQETQYF
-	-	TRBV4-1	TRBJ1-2	TGCGCCAGCAGCCAAGCAGTACAGGGTAGTACTAGCTATGGCTACACCTTC	CASSQAVQGSTSYGYTF
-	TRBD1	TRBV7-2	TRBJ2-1	TGTGCCAGCAGCCTAGGACAGGGTCCCTACAATGAGCAGTTCTTC	CASSLGQGPYNEQFF
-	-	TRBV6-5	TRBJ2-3	TGTGCCAGCAGGATGGGACTTGCAACAGATACGCAGTATTTT	CASRMGLATDTQYF
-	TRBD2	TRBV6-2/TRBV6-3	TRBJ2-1	TGTGCCAGCAGTTCCCCCTTTGCGGGGGGAATCTACAATGAGCAGTTCTTC	CASSSPFAGGIYNEQFF
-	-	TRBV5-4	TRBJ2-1	TGTGCCAGCAGCTTGAGATTTGACAGCCTCTCCTCCTACAATGAGCAGTTCTTC	CASSLRFDSLSSYNEQFF